This T cell receptor beta chain was sequenced during a study of human T cells and chemical hapten exposure. Study at large: Minor volume differences among pooled libraries chiefly drove per-sample TCR yield variation.

Turning to this clonotype: Antigen specificity is unknown.

Noted time point: patch test 1, 2 weeks after DPC sensitization. Treatment: therapeutic diphenylcyclopropenone sensitization with weekly scalp DPC. Findings and limits, study-wide: There was no change with DPC sensitization in TCRs above 1 in 1000 frequency. Donors had alopecia, so their immune response may differ from healthy people's.

This CDR3 has 19 residues. V gave up 0 bases and J gave up 1 base, with 21 bases separating them. Germline loops: CDR1 SGHDN, CDR2 FVKESK. For the library, individual cDNA molecules each received unique molecular identifiers. Via MiXCR, TCRdb re-called the RACE reads, giving one row per CDR3 protein. Among just under 350,000 distinct CDR3 sequences, 5.5% to 8% were seen once, and the ten largest hold less than 10%. The chain combines TRBV14 with TRBJ1-1; unclear D gene. This clonotype was sampled from a woman between 18 and 30 years old with alopecia areata. Some clones in this sample may be carry-over from other donors' samples. The input for sequencing was whole blood, taken in connection with sensitization to the hapten diphenylcyclopropenone (DPC). The CDR3, as DNA: TGTGCCAGCAGCCAAGATCGTGCCAGCCGGAGGCGATGGAACACTGAAGCTTTCTTT. Protein product: CASSQDRASRRRWNTEAFF.